This T cell receptor (beta chain) derives from a study of post-analysis software for immune sequencing data. Overall study: Recorded disease courses covered relapsing-remitting, secondary progressive and progressive-relapsing multiple sclerosis. Some patients had no subtype annotation.

General study results and limits: Comparison of patients with controls showed about 5 TRBV segments more frequent in patients, TRBV5-6, TRBV5-1 and TRBV20-1 among them.

A single count supports this clonotype. Its antigen is undetermined. Unique molecular identifiers tagged the TCR beta cDNA libraries. MiXCR, run by TCRdb on the PCR reads, gives a single entry per CDR3 protein. Of 750,000 to 950,000 distinct CDR3 sequences in the sample, about 50% were seen once. This CDR3 contains 13 residues. CDR1 LNHDA and CDR2 SQIVND come from the germline V gene (reference sequence). V lost 3 bases and J lost 3, with 9 bases in between. The rearrangement uses TRBV19 and TRBJ2-7; maybe TRBD1 (6 bases). This TCR derives from a girl aged 5-17 years with multiple sclerosis. The sample taken for sequencing was blood. CDR3 in amino acids: CASSITGHYEQYF. Here the CDR3 DNA reads TGTGCCAGTAGTATCACGGGACACTACGAGCAGTACTTC.